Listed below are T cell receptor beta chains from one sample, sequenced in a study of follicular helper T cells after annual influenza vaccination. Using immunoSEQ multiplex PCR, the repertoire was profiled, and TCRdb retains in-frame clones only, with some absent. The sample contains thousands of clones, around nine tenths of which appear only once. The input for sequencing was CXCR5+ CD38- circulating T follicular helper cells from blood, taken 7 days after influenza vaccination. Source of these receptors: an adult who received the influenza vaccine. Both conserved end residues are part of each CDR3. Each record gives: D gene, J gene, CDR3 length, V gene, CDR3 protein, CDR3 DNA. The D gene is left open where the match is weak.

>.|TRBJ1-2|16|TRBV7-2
CASSLAPGGANYGYTF
TGTGCCAGCAGCTTAGCCCCGGGGGGAGCTAACTATGGCTACACCTTC
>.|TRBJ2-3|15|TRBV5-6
CASSLTGPNTDTQYF
TGTGCCAGCAGCTTGACAGGGCCGAACACAGATACGCAGTATTTT
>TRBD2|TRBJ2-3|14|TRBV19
CASSATSDTDTQYF
TGTGCCAGTAGTGCAACTAGCGACACAGATACGCAGTATTTT
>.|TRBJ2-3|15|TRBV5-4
CASNKGGDGTDTQYF
TGTGCCAGCAACAAGGGGGGGGACGGCACAGATACGCAGTATTTT
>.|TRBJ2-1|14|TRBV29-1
CSVCGTVSYNEQFF
TGCAGCGTTTGTGGGACCGTCTCCTACAATGAGCAGTTCTTC
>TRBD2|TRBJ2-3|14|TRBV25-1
CASSDAGGWDTQYF
TGTGCCAGCAGTGACGCGGGAGGGTGGGATACGCAGTATTTT
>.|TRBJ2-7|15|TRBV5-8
CASSLDSLNTYEQYF
TGTGCCAGCAGCTTGGACAGTCTGAACACCTACGAGCAGTACTTC
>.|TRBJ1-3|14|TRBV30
CAWSTGGGGNTIYF
TGTGCCTGGAGTACGGGGGGTGGAGGAAACACCATATATTTT
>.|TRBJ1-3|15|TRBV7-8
CASSLVGGTGNTIYF
TGTGCCAGCAGCTTAGTGGGGGGAACTGGAAACACCATATATTTT
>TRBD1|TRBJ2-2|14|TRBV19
CASLDRTNTGELFF
TGTGCCAGTTTGGACAGGACGAACACCGGGGAGCTGTTTTTT
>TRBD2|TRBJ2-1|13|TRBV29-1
CSAGTSGWNEQFF
TGCAGCGCTGGGACTAGCGGGTGGAATGAGCAGTTCTTC